Following are 29 T cell receptor beta chains from one sample sequenced in a study of human T cells and chemical hapten exposure. Time point defined: pre-sensitization, week 0. Treatment here: therapeutic diphenylcyclopropenone sensitization with weekly scalp DPC. TCRdb reprocessed the RACE reads with MiXCR, giving one entry per CDR3 protein. The sample carries 80,000 to 95,000 distinct CDR3 sequences, 9.6% recorded once. The sample in question was whole blood, obtained in connection with sensitization to the hapten diphenylcyclopropenone (DPC). These receptors came from a woman aged 40 to 50 with alopecia areata. Some clones in this sample may be carry-over from other donors' samples.

This clonotype showed up many times. This chain uses TRBV4-1 with TRBJ1-1; perhaps TRBD1 as D (5 bases). Germline V gene lookup returns CDR1 MGHRA and CDR2 YSYEKL. The germline V and J ends were trimmed by 1 base and 6 bases, with 15 bases remaining between them. The CDR3 totals 15 residues. CDR3 in DNA: TGCGCCAGCAGCCAAGGGGTTATGTGGGGCCCTGAAGCTTTCTTT. Its protein is CASSQGVMWGPEAFF.

This clonotype showed up many times. The chain recombines TRBV5-5 with TRBJ1-1, with unresolved D. The CDR3 length is 13 residues. CDR1 is SGHKS and CDR2 is YYEKEE in the germline V gene (reference sequence). Trimming cost V 1 base and J 4 bases, with 8 bases left between them. The CDR3 loop is CASSLQASTEAFF. The CDR3 nucleotides read TGTGCCAGCAGCTTGCAAGCGAGCACTGAAGCTTTCTTT.

This clonotype has ten or more counts. This chain joins TRBV12-3 or TRBV12-4 and TRBJ2-7; D might be TRBD2 (6 bases). V was clipped by 4 bases and J by 5 bases, with 12 bases between them. The CDR3 consists of 13 residues. CDR3 loop: CASSYGGGDEQYF. CDR3 DNA: TGTGCCAGCAGTTACGGGGGTGGGGACGAGCAGTACTTC.

The CDR3: CASSRNRRNTEAFF. DNA for the CDR3: TGTGCCAGCAGTCGTAACAGGCGGAACACTGAAGCTTTCTTT. V gene TRBV14 combines with J gene TRBJ1-1; D possibly corresponds to TRBD1 (5 bases). V dropped 6 bases and J dropped 1 base, with 12 bases sitting between them. CDR1 and CDR2 from the germline V gene are SGHDN and FVKESK. The CDR3 sequence is 14 residues long.

The chain recombines TRBV6-5 with TRBJ2-1; 9 bases align to TRBD1. The trim removed 2 bases at V and 4 bases at J, leaving 0 bases unmatched. CDR3 length equals 14 residues. Germline-derived CDR1 and CDR2 are MNHEY and SVGAGI. The CDR3 region has the DNA TGTGCCAGCAGTTACGGGACAGGGTACAATGAGCAGTTCTTC. This translates into CASSYGTGYNEQFF.

The chain recombines TRBV6-2 or TRBV6-3 with TRBJ2-7; 12 positions agree with TRBD1. CDR3 length: 17 amino acids. Trimming cost V 5 bases and J 4 bases; bases outside gene matches: 12. Germline CDR1 reads MNHEY; CDR2 reads SVGEGT. The CDR3 nucleotides read TGTGCCAGCAGTCACGGGACAGGGGGCCTAGTTACATACGAGCAGTACTTC. Translated, it gives CASSHGTGGLVTYEQYF.

Worth noting for this clonotype: A junction boundary mismatches the germline segment, possibly from a read error. This CDR3 is CASREAYNEQFF. CDR3 nucleotides: TGTGCCAGCAGGGAAGCGTACAATGAGCAGTTCTTC. The chain carries TRBV2 and TRBJ2-1; no clear D. CDR3 size: 12 residues. Looked up from germline, CDR1 is SNHLY and CDR2 is FYNNEI. Combining the CDR3 with reference TRBV2 and TRBJ2-1 gives the whole variable domain EPEVTQTPSHQVTQMGQEVILRCVPISNHLYFYWYRQILGQKVEFLVSFYNNEISEKSEIFDDQFSVERPDGSNFTLKIRSTKLEDSAMYFCASREAYNEQFFGPGTRLTVL.

The chain combines TRBV7-3 with TRBJ2-6, with a tentative D call TRBD1 (6 bases). Germline CDR1 and CDR2: SGHTA and FQGTGA. V dropped 5 bases and J dropped 0 bases, with 14 bases sitting between them. This CDR3 is 17 amino acids long. CDR3 sequence: CASSLGNRVSGANVLTF. The CDR3, as DNA: TGTGCCAGCAGCCTGGGGAACAGGGTCTCTGGGGCCAACGTCCTGACTTTC.

The sample holds many counts of this clonotype. V is TRBV28 and J is TRBJ1-5, with 10 nucleotides matching TRBD1. This CDR3 has 21 residues. Germline values: CDR1 MDHEN, CDR2 SYDVKM. V was clipped by 4 bases and J by 1 base; unmatched bases: 19. The CDR3: CASSSPFPTGGGFWSNQPQHF. As DNA, the CDR3 is TGTGCCAGCAGTTCCCCATTCCCGACAGGGGGCGGATTTTGGAGCAATCAGCCCCAGCATTTT. Full variable domain (outside the CDR3, taken from reference TRBV28 and TRBJ1-5): DVKVTQSSRYLVKRTGEKVFLECVQDMDHENMFWYRQDPGLGLRLIYFSYDVKMKEKGDIPEGYSVSREKKERFSLILESASTNQTSMYLCASSSPFPTGGGFWSNQPQHFGDGTRLSIL.

This clonotype has just a few counts. The chain recombines TRBV28 with TRBJ1-6; the D gene is possibly TRBD1 (6 bases). CDR1 and CDR2 (germline): MDHEN, SYDVKM. V was trimmed by 11 bases and J by 9 bases, leaving 23 bases between them. The CDR3 has 15 residues. The CDR3 sequence is CASLGGAGISSPLHF. The CDR3 DNA follows: TGTGCCTCTCTGGGGGGCGCGGGGATAAGTTCACCCCTCCACTTT.

This clonotype was seen ten or more times. The CDR3 nucleotides read TGTGCCAGCTCACCGGACAGGGGTACTCTGGAAGCTTTCTTT. As protein: CASSPDRGTLEAFF. This sequence joins TRBV18 and TRBJ1-1; 9 bases agree with TRBD1. CDR1 KGHSH and CDR2 LQKENI come from the germline V gene. V was clipped by 3 bases and J by 8 bases; unmatched bases: 7. This CDR3 contains 14 residues.

The CDR3 nucleotides are TGCAGCGAAACGGGGGATGGCTCCTACGAGCAGTACTTC. This translates into CSETGDGSYEQYF. The genes are TRBV29-1 and TRBJ2-7; D is possibly TRBD2 (6 bases). Deletions cut 7 bases from V and 0 bases from J, with 13 bases between. This CDR3 region has 13 residues. Germline-derived CDR1 and CDR2 are SQVTM and ANQGSEA.

This clonotype was counted between two and nine times. This chain uses TRBV29-1 with TRBJ2-5; the D is unclear. CDR1 SQVTM and CDR2 ANQGSEA come from the germline V gene. The CDR3 sequence is 10 residues long. The V gene lost 7 bases and the J gene lost 2 bases, with 5 bases spanning the gap. CDR3 coding DNA: TGCAGCGCCCTACAAGAGACCCAGTACTTC. It encodes CSALQETQYF. Full variable domain (missing parts from reference TRBV29-1 and TRBJ2-5): SAVISQKPSRDICQRGTSLTIQCQVDSQVTMMFWYRQQPGQSLTLIATANQGSEATYESGFVIDKFPISRPNLTFSTLTVSNMSPEDSSIYLCSALQETQYFGPGTRLLVL.

Ten or more counts support this clonotype. The rearrangement joins TRBV9 to TRBJ2-7, with D possibly being TRBD2 (6 bases). The length of the CDR3 is 16 residues. CDR1 SGDLS and CDR2 YYNGEE come from the germline V gene. Trimming shortened V by 0 bases and J by 3 bases, and 16 bases separated the two germline ends. CDR3 sequence: CASSVGVSGRLYEQYF. The CDR3 DNA follows: TGTGCCAGCAGCGTAGGAGTGAGCGGGCGCCTCTACGAGCAGTACTTC. Full variable domain (remainder filled in from reference TRBV9 and TRBJ2-7): DSGVTQTPKHLITATGQRVTLRCSPRSGDLSVYWYQQSLDQGLQFLIQYYNGEERAKGNILERFSAQQFPDLHSELNLSSLELGDSALYFCASSVGVSGRLYEQYFGPGTRLTVT.

This clonotype appeared many times. The gene calls are TRBV27 and TRBJ1-5, with 11 bases lining up with TRBD1. Germline V gene lookup returns CDR1 MNHEY and CDR2 SMNVEV (reference sequence). After removal of 1 base from V and 6 bases from J, the junction contained 5 bases not matched to a gene. The CDR3 is 16 residues long. Written as DNA, the CDR3 is TGTGCCAGCAGTTTATACGGACAGGGGGCGGGTCAGCCCCAGCATTTT. Translating gives CASSLYGQGAGQPQHF.

This clonotype was detected ten times or more. The chain combines TRBV7-2 with TRBJ2-1, with no clear D. CDR3 length: 13 amino acids. CDR1 and CDR2 (germline): SGHTA, FQGNSA. V was cut by 6 bases and J by 2 bases, with 8 bases left in between. Here the CDR3 DNA reads TGTGCCAGCAGGGATTATACCTACAATGAGCAGTTCTTC. It encodes CASRDYTYNEQFF.

This clonotype was seen a handful of times. The chain is built from TRBV4-1 and TRBJ2-5; the match to TRBD2 covers 10 bases. Losses at the gene ends were 1 base for V and 5 bases for J; bases not matched to a gene: 7. The V gene's germline CDR1 is MGHRA and CDR2 YSYEKL. The CDR3 runs to 16 residues. The CDR3: CASSQAPAGGLETQYF. Here the CDR3 DNA reads TGCGCCAGCAGCCAAGCCCCAGCGGGGGGGCTTGAGACCCAGTACTTC.

The table lists this clonotype with many counts. The chain carries TRBV7-2 and TRBJ2-7; 8 nucleotides line up with TRBD1. V dropped 5 bases and J dropped 1; count of bases not matched to a gene: 4. Looked up from germline, CDR1 is SGHTA and CDR2 is FQGNSA. CDR3 size: 14 residues. The CDR3 reads CASSAQGASYEQYF. The CDR3 DNA is TGTGCCAGCAGCGCGCAGGGGGCTTCCTACGAGCAGTACTTC. Variable domain in full (rest from reference TRBV7-2 and TRBJ2-7): GAGVSQSPSNKVTEKGKDVELRCDPISGHTALYWYRQSLGQGLEFLIYFQGNSAPDKSGLPSDRFSAERTGGSVSTLTIQRTQQEDSAVYLCASSAQGASYEQYFGPGTRLTVT.

The V gene is TRBV7-9, the J gene TRBJ2-5; D is uncertain. The V gene's germline CDR1 is SEHNR and CDR2 FQNEAQ (reference sequence). The CDR3 has 13 amino acids. V lost 5 bases and J 1 base, leaving 8 bases between the germline ends. The CDR3, as DNA: TGTGCCAGCAGCCCCGAAGCCCAAGAGACCCAGTACTTC. Residues: CASSPEAQETQYF.

V gene TRBV3-1 combines with J gene TRBJ1-6; 9 bases are shared with TRBD1. The germline gives CDR1 LGHDT, CDR2 YNNKEL (reference sequence). The CDR3 runs to 15 residues. With 7 bases clipped from V and 7 bases from J, the junction kept 8 bases outside the gene matches. As DNA, the CDR3 is TGTGCCAGCACCCCGGACAGGGGTGACAATTCACCCCTCCACTTT. This sequence encodes CASTPDRGDNSPLHF.

In its sample, this clonotype was seen a few times. The CDR3 bases are TGCAGTGCTAGAGGTCTAACCAACAATGAGCAGTTCTTC. This translates into CSARGLTNNEQFF. The chain uses TRBV20-1 and TRBJ2-1; no firm D call. Germline V CDR1 and CDR2: DFQATT, SNEGSKA (reference sequence). V was cut by 1 base and J by 5 bases, with 9 bases left in between. This CDR3 region has 13 residues.

This clonotype has only a few counts. The V gene is TRBV5-5, the J gene TRBJ1-2; D unclear. Trimming removed 4 bases at V and 0 bases at J, with 7 bases between. The CDR3 length is 13 residues. The V gene's germline CDR1 is SGHKS and CDR2 YYEKEE (reference sequence). The CDR3 is CASSTEANYGYTF. The DNA of the CDR3 is TGTGCCAGCAGCACCGAAGCTAACTATGGCTACACCTTC.

This clonotype showed up just a few times. The chain links TRBV14 to TRBJ2-2; the D is unclear. The germline V gene encodes CDR1 SGHDN and CDR2 FVKESK. Trimming removed 4 bases at V and 0 bases at J, with 3 bases between. This CDR3 has 13 residues. CDR3 sequence reads: CASSRTNTGELFF. CDR3 DNA: TGTGCCAGCAGCCGAACGAACACCGGGGAGCTGTTTTTT.

The chain uses TRBV20-1 and TRBJ1-1; D remains ambiguous. In germline, CDR1 is DFQATT, CDR2 SNEGSKA (reference sequence). CDR3 length: 12 residues. In DNA form, the CDR3 reads TGCCGGCGAGTGGGGATAGGCGCTGAAGCTTTCTTT. Translated, it gives CRRVGIGAEAFF.

V gene TRBV11-3 combines with J gene TRBJ2-1; 8 positions match TRBD1. The germline CDR1 and CDR2 sequences are SGHNT and YENEEA. Unmatched junction bases numbered 11, after V lost 4 bases and J lost 9 bases. The CDR3 runs 15 residues. The CDR3 DNA reads TGTGCCAGCAGCTACGGACAGGGACTGATCACTGAGCAGTTCTTC. Translating gives CASSYGQGLITEQFF.

Many counts were recorded for this clonotype. The chain combines TRBV6-5 with TRBJ1-1, with 9 bases identical to TRBD1. Germline lookup yields CDR1 MNHEY and CDR2 SVGAGI. V was clipped by 4 bases and J by 5 bases; unmatched bases: 8. The CDR3 is 15 amino acids. The CDR3 region is CASSSWTGAVTEAFF. The CDR3 DNA sequence: TGTGCCAGCAGTTCTTGGACAGGGGCAGTGACTGAAGCTTTCTTT.

The gene calls are TRBV24-1 and TRBJ2-1; D unresolved. V lost 9 bases and J 0 bases, leaving 11 bases between the germline ends. Germline V lookup: CDR1 KGHDR, CDR2 SFDVKD. This CDR3 is built from 14 residues. CDR3 amino acids: CATSAHHSYNEQFF. CDR3 bases: TGTGCCACCTCGGCCCACCACTCCTACAATGAGCAGTTCTTC.

This clonotype was seen ten or more times. The chain is built from TRBV5-1 and TRBJ2-1; D gene unclear. CDR1 and CDR2 (germline): SGHRS, YFSETQ. V lost 4 bases to trimming and J lost 0 bases, with 14 bases between them. This CDR3 is built from 16 residues. CDR3 DNA sequence: TGCGCCAGCAGCCCCCGAGGATCAAGCTCCTACAATGAGCAGTTCTTC. Translation: CASSPRGSSSYNEQFF. Full variable domain (outside the CDR3, taken from reference TRBV5-1 and TRBJ2-1): KAGVTQTPRYLIKTRGQQVTLSCSPISGHRSVSWYQQTPGQGLQFLFEYFSETQRNKGNFPGRFSGRQFSNSRSEMNVSTLELGDSALYLCASSPRGSSSYNEQFFGPGTRLTVL.

In its sample, this clonotype was seen many times. The chain joins TRBV11-3 to TRBJ2-2, with 8 bases aligning to TRBD1. The germline CDR1 and CDR2 sequences are SGHNT and YENEEA. The length of the CDR3 is 15 residues. Trimming at V came to 5 bases and at J to 3 bases, leaving 5 bases not matched to a gene. DNA for the CDR3: TGTGCCAGCAGCCGGACAGGGCTCGACACCGGGGAGCTGTTTTTT. Residues: CASSRTGLDTGELFF.